Listed below are T cell receptor beta chains from one sample, sequenced in a study of immune cell composition in non-small cell lung cancer. Produced via immunoSEQ multiplex PCR; TCRdb's table is partial and in-frame only. The sample carries some 3,900 clones, approximately 69% recorded once. Sequencing input: lung tumor tissue. The receptors were sampled from a human donor with non-small cell lung cancer. Both conserved end residues are part of each CDR3. The D gene is left open where the match is weak. Not every row has a clone size; where given, it reads once, few, many or a size class.

v_call,d_call,j_call,clone_size,cdr3_nt,cdr3_aa
TRBV7-9,TRBD1,TRBJ2-7,few,TGTGCCAGCAGCTTAGGCTTAAGGGGACAGGGCTACGAGCAGTACTTC,CASSLGLRGQGYEQYF
TRBV19,TRBD1,TRBJ2-1,.,TGTGCCAGTACACGGACAGGGTGGAATGAGCAGTTCTTC,CASTRTGWNEQFF
TRBV5-6,.,TRBJ2-5,.,TGTGCCAGCAGCTTGGACAGGGTCCAAGAGACCCAGTACTTC,CASSLDRVQETQYF
TRBV5-1,TRBD1,TRBJ2-3,.,TGCGCCAGCAGCCGGGACAGGGATTCAGATACGCAGTATTTT,CASSRDRDSDTQYF
TRBV9,TRBD2,TRBJ2-3,few,TGTGCCAGCAGCGTAGCCACTAGCGGGAGCGGGAACACAGATACGCAGTATTTT,CASSVATSGSGNTDTQYF
TRBV30,TRBD1,TRBJ1-2,.,TGTGCCTGGAGCCAGACAGGGGTCCCTTTCTACACCTTC,CAWSQTGVPFYTF
TRBV7-3,.,TRBJ2-3,.,TGTGCCAGCAGCTTAAACACTAGAGCATGGGATACGCAGTATTTT,CASSLNTRAWDTQYF
TRBV6-1,.,TRBJ1-1,medium-sized,TGTGCCAGCAGTTATTTACAGGGCGCTGAAGCTTTCTTT,CASSYLQGAEAFF
TRBV18,TRBD2,TRBJ2-7,.,TGTGCCAGCTCGCAAGGGCAACTAGCGGGAGGCTTTGAGCAGTACTTC,CASSQGQLAGGFEQYF
TRBV2,.,TRBJ2-1,.,TGTGCCAGCAGTGTCTTGGCCTCCTCCTACAATGAGCAGTTCTTC,CASSVLASSYNEQFF
TRBV5-1,TRBD2,TRBJ2-3,.,TGCGCCAGCAGCTTGGTAGCGGGGAACACAGATACGCAGTATTTT,CASSLVAGNTDTQYF
TRBV5-1,TRBD1,TRBJ1-1,.,TGCGCCAGCAGCTTGGTGACAGGGAAGACTGAAGCTTTCTTT,CASSLVTGKTEAFF
TRBV18,TRBD2,TRBJ2-1,.,TGTGCCAGCTCACACGGGACTAGCGGGGGGAACAATGAGCAGTTCTTC,CASSHGTSGGNNEQFF
TRBV7-9,TRBD1,TRBJ1-2,few,TGTGCCAGCAGCCGACAGGGTGGGGGCTACACCTTC,CASSRQGGGYTF
TRBV20-1,.,TRBJ2-7,.,TGCAGTGCTGAGGTTGCCTACGAGCAGTACTTC,CSAEVAYEQYF
TRBV4-1,.,TRBJ2-3,.,TGCGCCAGCAGCCAAGATGGCCCCCTTGGGCCCACAGATACGCAGTATTTT,CASSQDGPLGPTDTQYF
TRBV27,.,TRBJ2-7,.,TGTGCCAGCAGTTTAAGTGGGAGCTCCTACGAGCAGTACTTC,CASSLSGSSYEQYF
TRBV7-6,.,TRBJ2-3,.,TGTGCCAGCAGCTTAGTAGCGGCGGCTAGCACAGATACGCAGTATTTT,CASSLVAAASTDTQYF
TRBV13,TRBD1,TRBJ1-2,.,TGTGCCAGCAGCGTCGACAGGGCGGGAATTGGCTACACCTTC,CASSVDRAGIGYTF
TRBV10-3,TRBD2,TRBJ2-7,few,TGTGCCATCAGGGGGCGGGAGGGCCAAAACGAGCAGTACTTC,CAIRGREGQNEQYF
TRBV11-3,.,TRBJ2-3,once,TGTGCCAGCAGCTTGGGGGCACGCACAGATACGCAGTATTTT,CASSLGARTDTQYF
TRBV6-6,TRBD1,TRBJ1-5,once,TGTGCCAGCAGCCGGGGACAGGGGCTGGGCAATCAGCCCCAGCATTTT,CASSRGQGLGNQPQHF
TRBV5-6,.,TRBJ2-5,.,TGTGCCAGCAGCCTGACAGGCCTTTCCGTGGAGACCCAGTACTTC,CASSLTGLSVETQYF
TRBV30,TRBD2,TRBJ2-7,.,TGTGCCTGGAGCCGCGGGAGTAGCTCCGTCGAGCAGTACTTC,CAWSRGSSSVEQYF